This T cell receptor (beta chain) was retrieved from a study of T cells in narcolepsy. General study results and limits: No autoreactive T cell clone sequences appeared in some memory CD4+ repertoires.

Repertoires were generated with immunoSEQ multiplex PCR, while TCRdb's copy carries only in-frame clones and drops some. This sample has about 31,000 clones, with 78% found just once. Of note for this clone: As yet, its antigen is unknown.

Sequencing input: CD45RA- memory CD4+ T cells from PBMCs. This TCR was recovered from a human donor with narcolepsy.

CDR3 in DNA: TGTGCCTGGAGCGGACAGGCTCTAGGCTTTTTCTCCTACGAGCAGTACTTC. Residues: CAWSGQALGFFSYEQYF. This chain links TRBV30 with TRBJ2-7; 7 bases align to TRBD1. CDR3 length equals 17 residues. V trimming: 3 bases; J trimming: 0 bases; junction bases outside the gene matches: 14. From germline, CDR1 is GTSNPN and CDR2 SVGIG (reference sequence).